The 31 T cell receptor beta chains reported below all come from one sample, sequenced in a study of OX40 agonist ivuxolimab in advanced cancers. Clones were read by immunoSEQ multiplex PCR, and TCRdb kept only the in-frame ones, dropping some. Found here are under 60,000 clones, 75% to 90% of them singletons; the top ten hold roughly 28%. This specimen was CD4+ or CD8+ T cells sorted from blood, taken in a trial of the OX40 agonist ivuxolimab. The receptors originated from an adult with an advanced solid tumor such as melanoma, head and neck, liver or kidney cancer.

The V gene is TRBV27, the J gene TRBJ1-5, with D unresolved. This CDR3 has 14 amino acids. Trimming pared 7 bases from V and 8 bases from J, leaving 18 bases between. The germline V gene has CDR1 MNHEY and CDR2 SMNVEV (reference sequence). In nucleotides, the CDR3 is TGTGCCAGCACTCTACTCCCAGGTGTGGAGCCCCAGCATTTT. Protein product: CASTLLPGVEPQHF.

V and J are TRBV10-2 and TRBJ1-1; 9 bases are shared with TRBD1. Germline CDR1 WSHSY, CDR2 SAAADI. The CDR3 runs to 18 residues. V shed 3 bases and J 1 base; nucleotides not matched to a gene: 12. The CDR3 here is CASSDRDRAGLGNTEAFF. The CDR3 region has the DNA TGCGCCAGCAGTGACCGGGACAGGGCTGGTCTTGGGAACACTGAAGCTTTCTTT.

CDR3 loop: CASTPGLGTDTQYF. CDR3 bases: TGTGCCAGCACCCCGGGACTAGGCACAGATACGCAGTATTTT. The V and J genes are TRBV7-6 and TRBJ2-3; TRBD2 agrees at 8 bases. V lost 7 bases and J lost 1; bases outside the gene matches: 4. This CDR3 has 14 amino acids. The germline gives CDR1 SGHVS, CDR2 FNYEAQ.

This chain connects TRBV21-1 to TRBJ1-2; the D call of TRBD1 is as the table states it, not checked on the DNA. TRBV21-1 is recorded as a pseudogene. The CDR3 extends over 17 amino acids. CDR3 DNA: TGTGCCAGCAGCAAATCGACAGGGGGCGCGTCGTCGAATGGCTACACCTTC. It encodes CASSKSTGGASSNGYTF.

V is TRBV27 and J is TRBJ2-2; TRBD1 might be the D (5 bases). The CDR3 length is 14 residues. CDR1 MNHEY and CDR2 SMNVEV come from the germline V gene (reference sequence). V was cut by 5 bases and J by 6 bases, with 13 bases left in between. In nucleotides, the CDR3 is TGTGCCAGCAGTAGTGGGGCTAGTTCCGGGGAGCTGTTTTTT. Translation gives CASSSGASSGELFF.

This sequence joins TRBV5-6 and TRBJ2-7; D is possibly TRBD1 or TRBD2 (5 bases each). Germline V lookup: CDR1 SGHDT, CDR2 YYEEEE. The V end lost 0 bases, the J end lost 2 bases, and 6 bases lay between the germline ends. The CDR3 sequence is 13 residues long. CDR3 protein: CASSLGDAYEQYF. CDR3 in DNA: TGTGCCAGCAGCTTGGGGGACGCCTACGAGCAGTACTTC.

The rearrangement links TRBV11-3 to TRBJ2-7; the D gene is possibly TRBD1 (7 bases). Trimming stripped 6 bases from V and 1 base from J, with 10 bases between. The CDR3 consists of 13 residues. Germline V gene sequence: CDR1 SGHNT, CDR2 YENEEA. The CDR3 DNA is TGTGCCAGCAGTCAGGGGGGATCCTACGAGCAGTACTTC. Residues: CASSQGGSYEQYF.

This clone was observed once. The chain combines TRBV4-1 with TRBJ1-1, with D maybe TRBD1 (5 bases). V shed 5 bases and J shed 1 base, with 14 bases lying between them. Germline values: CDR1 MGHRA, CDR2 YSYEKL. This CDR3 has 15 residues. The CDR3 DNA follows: TGCGCCAGCAGCTTTCGGACGGGACCGAACACTGAAGCTTTCTTT. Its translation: CASSFRTGPNTEAFF.

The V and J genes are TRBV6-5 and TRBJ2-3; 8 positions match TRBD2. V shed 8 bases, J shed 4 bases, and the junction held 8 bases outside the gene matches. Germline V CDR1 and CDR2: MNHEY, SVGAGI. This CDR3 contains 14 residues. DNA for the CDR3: TGTGCCAGCGGACTAGCCTTTGCGGCAGATACGCAGTATTTT. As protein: CASGLAFAADTQYF.

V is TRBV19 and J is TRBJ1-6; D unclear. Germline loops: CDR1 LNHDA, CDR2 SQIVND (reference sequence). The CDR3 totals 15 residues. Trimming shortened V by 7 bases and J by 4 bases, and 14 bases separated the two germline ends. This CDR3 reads CASTFGQLYNSPLHF. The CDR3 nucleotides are TGTGCCAGTACGTTCGGGCAGCTTTATAATTCACCCCTCCACTTT. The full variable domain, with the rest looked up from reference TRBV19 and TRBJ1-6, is DGGITQSPKYLFRKEGQNVTLSCEQNLNHDAMYWYRQDPGQGLRLIYYSQIVNDFQKGDIAEGYSVSREKKESFPLTVTSAQKNPTAFYLCASTFGQLYNSPLHFGNGTRLTVT.

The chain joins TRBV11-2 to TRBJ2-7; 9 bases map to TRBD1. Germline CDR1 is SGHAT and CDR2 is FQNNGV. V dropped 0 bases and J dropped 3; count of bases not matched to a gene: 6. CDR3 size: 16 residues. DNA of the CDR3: TGTGCCAGCAGCTTAGATCTTGGACAGGGGATCTACGAGCAGTACTTC. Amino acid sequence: CASSLDLGQGIYEQYF. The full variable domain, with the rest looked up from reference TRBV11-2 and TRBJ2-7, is EAGVAQSPRYKIIEKRQSVAFWCNPISGHATLYWYQQILGQGPKLLIQFQNNGVVDDSQLPKDRFSAERLKGVDSTLKIQPAKLEDSAVYLCASSLDLGQGIYEQYFGPGTRLTVT.

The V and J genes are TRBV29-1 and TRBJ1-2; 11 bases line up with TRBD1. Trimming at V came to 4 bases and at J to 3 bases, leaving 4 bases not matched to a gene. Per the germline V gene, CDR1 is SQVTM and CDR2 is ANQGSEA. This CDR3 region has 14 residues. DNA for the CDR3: TGCAGCGTTGTCGGGACAGGGGGAGACTATGGCTACACCTTC. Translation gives CSVVGTGGDYGYTF.

The CDR3 DNA sequence: TGTGCCAGCAGCGCGGAGGGGGGACAGAACTACGAGCAGTACTTC. Its protein product is CASSAEGGQNYEQYF. The chain combines TRBV9 with TRBJ2-7, with a possible D match to TRBD1 (7 bases). Germline values: CDR1 SGDLS, CDR2 YYNGEE. This CDR3 has 15 amino acids. Trimming took 3 bases from V and 3 from J, leaving 16 bases between them.

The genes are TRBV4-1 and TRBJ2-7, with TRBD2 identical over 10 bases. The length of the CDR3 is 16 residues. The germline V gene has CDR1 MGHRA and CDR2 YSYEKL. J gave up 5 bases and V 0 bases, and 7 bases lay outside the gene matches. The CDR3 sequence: CASSQERLAGAHEQYF. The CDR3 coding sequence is TGCGCCAGCAGCCAAGAGAGGCTAGCGGGGGCCCACGAGCAGTACTTC.

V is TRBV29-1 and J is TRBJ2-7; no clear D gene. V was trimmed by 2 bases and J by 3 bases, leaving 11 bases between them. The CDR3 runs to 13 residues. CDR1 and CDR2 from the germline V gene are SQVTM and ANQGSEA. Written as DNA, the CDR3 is TGCAGCGTTGAAATCGACAAGCTCTACGAGCAGTACTTC. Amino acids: CSVEIDKLYEQYF.

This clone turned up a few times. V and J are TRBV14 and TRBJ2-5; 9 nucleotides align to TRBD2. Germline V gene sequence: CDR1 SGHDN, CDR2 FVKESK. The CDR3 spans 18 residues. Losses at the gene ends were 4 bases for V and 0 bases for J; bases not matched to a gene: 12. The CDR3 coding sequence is TGTGCCAGCAGCCTTGGCCGGCTAGCGGGAATGTACCAAGAGACCCAGTACTTC. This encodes CASSLGRLAGMYQETQYF.

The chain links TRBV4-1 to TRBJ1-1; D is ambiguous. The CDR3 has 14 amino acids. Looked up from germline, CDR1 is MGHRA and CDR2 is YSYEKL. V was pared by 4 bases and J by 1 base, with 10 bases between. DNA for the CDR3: TGCGCCAGCAGCCTGGGCGAGGGGAACACTGAAGCTTTCTTT. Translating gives CASSLGEGNTEAFF.

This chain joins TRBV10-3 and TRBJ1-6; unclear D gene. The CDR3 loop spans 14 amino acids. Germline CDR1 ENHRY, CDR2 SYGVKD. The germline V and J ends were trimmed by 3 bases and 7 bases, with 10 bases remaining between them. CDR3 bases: TGTGCCATCAGTGACTTAGGAGGCAATTCACCCCTCCACTTT. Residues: CAISDLGGNSPLHF.

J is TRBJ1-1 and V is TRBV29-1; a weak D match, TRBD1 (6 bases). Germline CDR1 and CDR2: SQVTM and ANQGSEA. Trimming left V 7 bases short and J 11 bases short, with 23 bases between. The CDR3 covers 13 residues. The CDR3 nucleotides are TGCAGCGCTGGGGGGGAACAGGGAGGTCGGGCTTTCTTT. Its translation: CSAGGEQGGRAFF.

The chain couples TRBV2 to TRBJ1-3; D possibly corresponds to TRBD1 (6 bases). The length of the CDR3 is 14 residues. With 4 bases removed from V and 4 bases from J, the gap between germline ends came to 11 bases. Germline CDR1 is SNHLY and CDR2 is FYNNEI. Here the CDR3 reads CASSVGAGGNTIYF. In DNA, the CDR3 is TGTGCCAGCAGTGTGGGGGCTGGGGGAAACACCATATATTTT. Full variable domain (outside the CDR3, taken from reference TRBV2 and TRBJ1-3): EPEVTQTPSHQVTQMGQEVILRCVPISNHLYFYWYRQILGQKVEFLVSFYNNEISEKSEIFDDQFSVERPDGSNFTLKIRSTKLEDSAMYFCASSVGAGGNTIYFGEGSWLTVV.

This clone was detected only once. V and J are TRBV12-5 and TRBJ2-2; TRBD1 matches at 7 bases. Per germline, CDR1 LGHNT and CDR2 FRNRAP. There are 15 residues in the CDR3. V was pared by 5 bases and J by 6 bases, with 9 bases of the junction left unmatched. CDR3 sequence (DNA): TGTGCTAGTGGTAAACCCACAGGGGTTGCCGGGGAGCTGTTTTTT. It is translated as CASGKPTGVAGELFF. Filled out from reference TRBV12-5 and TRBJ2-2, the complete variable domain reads DARVTQTPRHKVTEMGQEVTMRCQPILGHNTVFWYRQTMMQGLELLAYFRNRAPLDDSGMPKDRFSAEMPDATLATLKIQPSEPRDSAVYFCASGKPTGVAGELFFGEGSRLTVL.

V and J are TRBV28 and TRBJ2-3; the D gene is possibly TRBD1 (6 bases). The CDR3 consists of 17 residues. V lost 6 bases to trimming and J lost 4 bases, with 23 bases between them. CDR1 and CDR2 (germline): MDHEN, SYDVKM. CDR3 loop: CASRSIPGVGRSDTQYF. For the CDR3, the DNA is TGTGCCAGCAGATCCATACCAGGGGTTGGTCGGTCAGATACGCAGTATTTT.

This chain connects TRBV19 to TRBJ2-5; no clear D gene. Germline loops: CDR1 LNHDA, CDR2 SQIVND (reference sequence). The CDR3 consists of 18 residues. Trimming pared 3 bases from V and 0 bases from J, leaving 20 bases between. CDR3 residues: CASSIFSRPGAYQETQYF. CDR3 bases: TGTGCCAGTAGTATTTTCTCCAGGCCAGGAGCCTACCAAGAGACCCAGTACTTC.

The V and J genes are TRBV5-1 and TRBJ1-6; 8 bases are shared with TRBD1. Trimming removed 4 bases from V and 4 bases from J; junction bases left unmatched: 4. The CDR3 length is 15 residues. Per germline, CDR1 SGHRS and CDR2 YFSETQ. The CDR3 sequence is CASSDRDRYNSPLHF. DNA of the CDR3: TGCGCCAGCAGCGACCGGGACAGGTATAATTCACCCCTCCACTTT.

CDR3 in amino acids: CASSMDSNNEQFF. In nucleotides, the CDR3 is TGTGCCAGTAGTATGGACAGTAACAATGAGCAGTTCTTC. This chain links TRBV19 with TRBJ2-1, with TRBD1 as a possible D gene (6 bases). The CDR3 is 13 amino acids. The germline CDR1 and CDR2 sequences are LNHDA and SQIVND (reference sequence). V was pared by 3 bases and J by 5 bases, with 8 bases between.

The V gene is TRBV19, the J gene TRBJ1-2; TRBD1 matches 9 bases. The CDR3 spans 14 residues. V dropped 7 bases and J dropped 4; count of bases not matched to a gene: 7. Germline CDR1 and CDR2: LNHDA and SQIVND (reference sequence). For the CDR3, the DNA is TGTGCCAGTAAAGTACAGGGGGCGGTCTATGGCTACACCTTC. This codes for CASKVQGAVYGYTF.

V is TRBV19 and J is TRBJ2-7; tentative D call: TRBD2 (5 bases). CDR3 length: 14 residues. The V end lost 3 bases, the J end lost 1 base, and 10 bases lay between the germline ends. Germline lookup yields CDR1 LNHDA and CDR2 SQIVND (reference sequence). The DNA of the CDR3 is TGTGCCAGTAGTATCTCCGGGGTTTCCTACGAGCAGTACTTC. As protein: CASSISGVSYEQYF.

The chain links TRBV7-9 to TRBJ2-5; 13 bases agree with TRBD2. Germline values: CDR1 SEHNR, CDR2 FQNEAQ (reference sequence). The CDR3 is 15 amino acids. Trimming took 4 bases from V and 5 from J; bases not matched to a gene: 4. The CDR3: CASSSKTSGGETQYF. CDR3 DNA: TGTGCCAGCAGCTCAAAGACTAGCGGGGGGGAGACCCAGTACTTC.

CDR3 DNA sequence: TGTGCCAGTAGTTTGGACAACACCGGGGAGCTGTTTTTT. Translated, it gives CASSLDNTGELFF. The V and J genes are TRBV19 and TRBJ2-2; D gene uncertain. The CDR3 sequence is 13 residues long. Trimming removed 5 bases at V and 2 bases at J, with 6 bases between. Germline V gene data show CDR1 as LNHDA and CDR2 as SQIVND (reference sequence).

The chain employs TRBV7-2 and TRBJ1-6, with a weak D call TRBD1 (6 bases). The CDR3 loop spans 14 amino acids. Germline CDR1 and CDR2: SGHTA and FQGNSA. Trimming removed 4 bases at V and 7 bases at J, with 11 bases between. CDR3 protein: CASSSWGRNSPLHF. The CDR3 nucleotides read TGTGCCAGCAGCTCTTGGGGGCGGAATTCACCCCTCCACTTT.

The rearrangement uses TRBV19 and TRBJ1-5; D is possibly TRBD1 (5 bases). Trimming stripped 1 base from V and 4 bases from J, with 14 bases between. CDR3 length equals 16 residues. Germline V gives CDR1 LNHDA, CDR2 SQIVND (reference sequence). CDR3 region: CASSIASRGFNQPQHF. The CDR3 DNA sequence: TGTGCCAGTAGTATAGCTTCAAGGGGTTTTAATCAGCCCCAGCATTTT.